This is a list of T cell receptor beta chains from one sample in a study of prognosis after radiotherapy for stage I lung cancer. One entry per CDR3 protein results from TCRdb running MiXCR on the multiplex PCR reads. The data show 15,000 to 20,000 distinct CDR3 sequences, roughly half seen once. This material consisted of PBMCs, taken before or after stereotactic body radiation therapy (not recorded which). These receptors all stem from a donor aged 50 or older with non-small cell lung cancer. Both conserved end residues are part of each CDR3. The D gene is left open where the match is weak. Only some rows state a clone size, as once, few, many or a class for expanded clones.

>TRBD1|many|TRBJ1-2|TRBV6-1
CASSPRDSIYYGYTF
TGTGCCAGCAGCCCGAGGGACAGCATTTACTATGGCTACACCTTC
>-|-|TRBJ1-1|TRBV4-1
CASSHPQRVNTEAFF
TGCGCCAGCAGCCACCCTCAAAGGGTGAACACTGAAGCTTTCTTT
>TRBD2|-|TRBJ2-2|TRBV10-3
CAISALPREANTGELFF
TGTGCCATCAGTGCATTACCCCGGGAGGCGAACACCGGGGAGCTGTTTTTT
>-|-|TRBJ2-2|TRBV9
CASSMTGANTGELFF
TGTGCCAGCAGCATGACAGGAGCGAACACCGGGGAGCTGTTTTTT
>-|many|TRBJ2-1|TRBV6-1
CASNLEGGGGFNEQFF
TGTGCCAGCAATCTAGAAGGAGGGGGCGGGTTTAATGAGCAGTTCTTC
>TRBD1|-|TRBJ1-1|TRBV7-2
CASSQTGGAGEAFF
TGTGCCAGCAGCCAAACAGGGGGGGCAGGCGAAGCTTTCTTT
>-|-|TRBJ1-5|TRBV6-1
CASKTGGNQPQHF
TGTGCCAGCAAAACGGGGGGCAATCAGCCCCAGCATTTT
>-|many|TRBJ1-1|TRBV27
CASSKLGTEAFF
TGTGCCAGCAGCAAGCTAGGCACTGAAGCTTTCTTT
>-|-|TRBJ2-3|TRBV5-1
CASSESRDSSTDTQYF
TGCGCCAGCAGCGAGAGCCGGGACTCAAGCACAGATACGCAGTATTTT
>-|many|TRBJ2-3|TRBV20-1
CSARDPRVQADTQYF
TGCAGTGCTAGAGATCCCAGAGTTCAGGCAGATACGCAGTATTTT
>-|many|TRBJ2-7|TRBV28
CASSSPGAGSSSYEQYF
TGTGCCAGCAGTTCACCTGGAGCAGGGTCGAGCTCCTACGAGCAGTACTTC